This is a list of T cell receptor beta chains from one sample in a study of cytomegalovirus exposure and HLA in healthy donors. TCRdb's table, derived via immunoSEQ multiplex PCR, lists solely in-frame clones and lacks some. The data contain 170,000 or so clones, 84% of them seen just once; the ten biggest clones take up 0.35% to 0.4%. The source material was PBMCs. The receptors were sampled from a boy aged 2 to 10 in good health and CMV-seronegative. CDR3s leave out the opening cysteine and the closing phenylalanine or tryptophan.

j_call: TRBJ1-5; v_call: TRBV18; cdr3_aa: ASSPAGTANQPQH
j_call: TRBJ2-2; v_call: TRBV18; cdr3_aa: ASSPGEGAFPGELF
j_call: TRBJ1-5; v_call: TRBV7-9; cdr3_aa: ASSGPGADQPQH
j_call: TRBJ1-1; v_call: TRBV9; cdr3_aa: ASAFGELDTEAF
j_call: TRBJ1-1; v_call: TRBV28; cdr3_aa: ASSLSGQGLSTEAF
j_call: TRBJ2-7; v_call: TRBV7-9; cdr3_aa: ASSPNIGQGIEQY
j_call: TRBJ1-5; v_call: TRBV5-6; cdr3_aa: ASSFQGAQPQH
j_call: TRBJ1-4; v_call: TRBV7-2; cdr3_aa: ASSLFPGTGREKLF
j_call: TRBJ2-1; v_call: TRBV18; cdr3_aa: ASSPPLPGVHDNEQF
j_call: TRBJ2-3; v_call: TRBV25-1; cdr3_aa: ASSLSLANTDTQY
j_call: TRBJ2-2; v_call: TRBV28; cdr3_aa: ASSPDRPANTGELF
j_call: TRBJ2-7; v_call: TRBV29-1; cdr3_aa: SVRQGNSYEQY
j_call: TRBJ2-7; v_call: TRBV21-1; cdr3_aa: ASSTYRGRGYEQY
j_call: TRBJ2-4; v_call: TRBV7-2; cdr3_aa: ASSFGGYIQY
j_call: TRBJ2-2; v_call: TRBV19; cdr3_aa: ASSTRQGMYTGELF
j_call: TRBJ2-7; v_call: TRBV5-1; cdr3_aa: ASSLGDIPEQY
j_call: TRBJ1-5; v_call: TRBV10-2; cdr3_aa: ASRLDRTNQPQH
j_call: TRBJ2-1; v_call: TRBV27; cdr3_aa: ASSPTSGSSYNEQF
j_call: TRBJ2-7; v_call: TRBV7-9; cdr3_aa: ASSPPAGAFNEQY
j_call: TRBJ2-3; v_call: TRBV5-4; cdr3_aa: ASSSLAGGPGTDTQY
j_call: TRBJ1-2; v_call: TRBV11-2; cdr3_aa: ASSLFSVSYGYT
j_call: TRBJ2-2; v_call: TRBV6-1; cdr3_aa: ASSDQARDGDTGELF
j_call: TRBJ2-7; v_call: TRBV11-2; cdr3_aa: ASSFAGVFSYEQY
j_call: TRBJ1-5; v_call: TRBV7-2; cdr3_aa: ASSLRPGNSNQPQH
j_call: TRBJ2-7; v_call: TRBV10-3; cdr3_aa: AISETSGSPYEQY
j_call: TRBJ2-1; v_call: TRBV6-6; cdr3_aa: ASSYSTSGFNNEQF
j_call: TRBJ2-1; v_call: TRBV13; cdr3_aa: ASSLGLSSYNEQF
j_call: TRBJ2-2; v_call: TRBV5-1; cdr3_aa: ASSPWGQGNTGELF
j_call: TRBJ1-5; v_call: TRBV2; cdr3_aa: ASRTDGRPGGPQH
j_call: TRBJ1-4; v_call: TRBV7-2; cdr3_aa: ASSFAGQGNEKLF
j_call: TRBJ1-5; v_call: TRBV2; cdr3_aa: ASNRDRGPNQPQH
j_call: TRBJ1-2; v_call: TRBV29-1; cdr3_aa: SVLLLTGPWGYT
j_call: TRBJ1-5; v_call: TRBV4-1; cdr3_aa: ASSQGRSSNQPQH
j_call: TRBJ2-2; v_call: TRBV11-2; cdr3_aa: ASSRGELF
j_call: -; v_call: TRBV29-1; cdr3_aa: SVPGGVGEQY
j_call: TRBJ1-4; v_call: TRBV6-1; cdr3_aa: ASSEGTGAEKLF
j_call: TRBJ2-5; v_call: TRBV5-8; cdr3_aa: ASIGETQY
j_call: TRBJ1-3; v_call: TRBV28; cdr3_aa: ASSPTDLGNTIY
j_call: TRBJ2-1; v_call: TRBV4-2; cdr3_aa: ASSQGGAGQSSYNEQF